This is a list of T cell receptor beta chains from one sample in a study of beta chain features in type 1 diabetes. The repertoire was sequenced with immunoSEQ multiplex PCR; TCRdb's copy has only in-frame clones and lacks some. The profile shows 250,000 or so clones, about 14% of them singletons. Sequenced input: naive CD4+ T cells from blood. These receptors originate from a man in his thirties or forties with type 1 diabetes. CDR3s include the opening cysteine and the closing phenylalanine or tryptophan. D genes are given only for firm matches. A row's size may be missing; if present it is once, few, many or a size class.

>few|TRBV29-1|TRBJ1-2|-
CSAIGGIGYTF
TGCAGCGCTATAGGGGGAATTGGCTACACCTTC
>-|TRBV11-2|TRBJ2-1|TRBD2
CASSLGGGGYNEQFF
TGTGCCAGCAGCTTAGGTGGCGGGGGGTACAATGAGCAGTTCTTC
>few|TRBV11-2|TRBJ2-3|-
CASRYLADTQYF
TGTGCCAGCAGGTATCTAGCGGATACGCAGTATTTT
>few|TRBV30|TRBJ2-7|TRBD2
CAWRGAGSGSLSYEQYF
TGTGCCTGGAGAGGGGCGGGGAGCGGGAGTCTCTCCTACGAGCAGTACTTC
>-|TRBV5-1|TRBJ2-3|TRBD1
CASSGTGGSTDTQYF
TGCGCCAGCAGCGGGACAGGGGGGTCCACAGATACGCAGTATTTT
>-|TRBV29-1|TRBJ1-1|-
CSVLGGFSMNTEAFF
TGCAGCGTCCTAGGCGGGTTTTCTATGAACACTGAAGCTTTCTTT
>-|TRBV6-5|TRBJ1-5|-
CASSTGIDSNQPQHF
TGTGCCAGCAGTACGGGGATCGATAGCAATCAGCCCCAGCATTTT
>-|TRBV6-6|TRBJ2-3|-
CASSPSTDTQYF
TGTGCCAGCAGCCCTAGCACAGATACGCAGTATTTT
>-|TRBV18|TRBJ1-4|-
CASSPTGTGEKLFF
TGTGCCAGCTCACCCACAGGGACGGGTGAAAAACTGTTTTTT
>-|TRBV7-6|TRBJ2-2|TRBD2
CASSEVAGGFANTGELFF
TGTGCCAGCAGTGAGGTAGCGGGAGGTTTCGCGAACACCGGGGAGCTGTTTTTT
>few|TRBV27|TRBJ2-1|-
CASSPWQPYNEQFF
TGTGCCAGCAGCCCCTGGCAACCCTACAATGAGCAGTTCTTC
>-|TRBV4-1|TRBJ1-5|-
CASSQVSREGNQPQHF
TGCGCCAGCAGCCAAGTAAGCAGGGAGGGCAATCAGCCCCAGCATTTT
>few|TRBV2|TRBJ2-3|-
CASSERRGTGRTDTQYF
TGTGCCAGCAGTGAAAGAAGGGGAACGGGCCGCACAGATACGCAGTATTTT
>few|TRBV7-2|TRBJ2-5|-
CASSPSRQAETQYF
TGTGCCAGCAGCCCCAGCCGACAGGCAGAGACCCAGTACTTC
>-|TRBV25-1|TRBJ2-5|-
CASSEGPRGGQETQYF
TGTGCCAGCAGTGAAGGCCCTCGGGGAGGACAAGAGACCCAGTACTTC
>few|TRBV5-4|TRBJ2-2|TRBD1
CASSPGTEGAGELFF
TGTGCCAGCAGCCCCGGGACAGAGGGGGCCGGGGAGCTGTTTTTT
>-|TRBV5-1|TRBJ1-5|-
CASSLGGGGQPQHF
TGCGCCAGCAGCTTGGGGGGGGGCGGCCAGCCCCAGCATTTT
>few|TRBV11-2|TRBJ2-6|TRBD1
CASSLVSTGASSGANVLTF
TGTGCCAGCAGCTTAGTCTCGACAGGGGCGAGCTCTGGGGCCAACGTCCTGACTTTC
>-|TRBV9|TRBJ2-3|-
CASSETPQSGTQYF
TGTGCCAGCAGCGAGACCCCCCAATCGGGGACGCAGTATTTT
>-|TRBV6-5|TRBJ1-1|-
CASSYEDRGTEAFF
TGTGCCAGCAGTTACGAGGATCGTGGCACTGAAGCTTTCTTT
>-|TRBV5-4|TRBJ2-1|-
CASSPPPGRGSYNEQFF
TGTGCCAGCAGCCCGCCTCCGGGGCGGGGCTCCTACAATGAGCAGTTCTTC
>-|TRBV30|TRBJ1-1|-
CAWSVLGTGEAFF
TGTGCCTGGAGTGTACTGGGGACGGGGGAAGCCTTCTTT
>few|TRBV18|TRBJ1-1|-
CASSSAAEGTEAFF
TGTGCCAGCTCATCCGCTGCTGAGGGCACTGAAGCTTTCTTT
>few|TRBV2|TRBJ1-1|-
CASRAVTEAFF
TGTGCCAGCAGGGCAGTCACTGAAGCTTTCTTT
>few|TRBV6-5|TRBJ1-1|TRBD1
CASSRTGGEAFF
TGTGCCAGCAGTCGGACAGGAGGTGAAGCTTTCTTT
>few|TRBV30|TRBJ1-1|-
CAWTTKGGVGTEAFF
TGTGCCTGGACAACCAAGGGGGGGGTTGGAACTGAAGCTTTCTTT
>few|TRBV5-6|TRBJ2-5|-
CASSLAGGRPETQYF
TGTGCCAGCAGCTTGGCCGGAGGGCGGCCGGAGACCCAGTACTTC
>few|TRBV15|TRBJ1-1|-
CATSRGVMNTEAFF
TGTGCCACCAGCAGAGGCGTTATGAACACTGAAGCTTTCTTT
>-|TRBV7-9|TRBJ2-5|-
CASSPPEGTQYF
TGTGCCAGCAGCCCGCCCGAGGGGACCCAGTACTTC
>few|TRBV19|TRBJ1-1|-
CASSKGGLMNTEAFF
TGTGCCAGTAGTAAGGGAGGCCTCATGAACACTGAAGCTTTCTTT
>once|TRBV30|TRBJ1-6|-
CAWSVRDRPSPLHF
TGTGCCTGGAGTGTACGAGACAGACCTTCACCCCTCCACTTT
>few|TRBV29-1|TRBJ2-1|-
CSVVDSVDNEQFF
TGCAGCGTTGTAGATAGCGTAGACAATGAGCAGTTCTTC
>few|TRBV5-1|TRBJ2-2|-
CASSFTGTHNTGELFF
TGCGCCAGCAGCTTCACCGGGACACATAACACCGGGGAGCTGTTTTTT
>few|TRBV6-5|TRBJ2-1|TRBD1
CASSEQLRGRDEQFF
TGTGCCAGCAGCGAACAGCTTAGGGGGCGGGATGAGCAGTTCTTC
>-|TRBV18|TRBJ1-1|TRBD1
CASSPNTVQGEGTEAFF
TGTGCCAGCTCACCTAATACCGTACAGGGGGAAGGAACTGAAGCTTTCTTT